This T cell receptor (beta chain) is from a study of early T cells in non-severe SARS-CoV-2 infection. Study-level information: Sequencing targeted bulk RNA from unsorted whole blood, leaving chains unpaired.

The CDR3 runs 13 residues. V lost 2 bases and J lost 2, with 9 bases in between. CDR1 and CDR2 (germline): DFQATT, SNEGSKA (reference sequence). The TCR library protocol attached unique molecular identifiers to the individual cDNA molecules. TCRdb re-analysed the 5' RACE reads in MiXCR, keeping a single row per CDR3 protein. The sample consists of just over 60,000 distinct CDR3 sequences, approximately 10% of them appearing once. The sample consisted of whole blood. The genes are TRBV20-1 and TRBJ1-1; no definite D call. The TCR was taken from an adult who was a healthcare worker with PCR-confirmed SARS-CoV-2 infection or an uninfected control (not recorded which). CDR3 nucleotide sequence: TGCAGTGCTAGACATGACACCAACACTGAAGCTTTCTTT. It encodes CSARHDTNTEAFF.